These 25 T cell receptor beta chains were sequenced from one sample in a study of OX40 agonist ivuxolimab in advanced cancers. Clones were read by immunoSEQ multiplex PCR, and TCRdb kept only the in-frame ones, dropping some. The sample yields some 130,000 clones, roughly nine tenths seen once. The sample consisted of CD4+ or CD8+ T cells sorted from blood, taken in a trial of the OX40 agonist ivuxolimab. The receptors originated from an adult with an advanced solid tumor such as melanoma, head and neck, liver or kidney cancer.

V is TRBV2 and J is TRBJ2-3, with 8 bases fitting TRBD2. This CDR3 has 17 residues. CDR1 and CDR2 from the germline V gene are SNHLY and FYNNEI. V dropped 0 bases and J dropped 0; count of bases not matched to a gene: 5. CDR3 in amino acids: CASSEALVAGSTDTQYF. The CDR3 DNA sequence: TGTGCCAGCAGTGAAGCCTTGGTAGCGGGAAGCACAGATACGCAGTATTTT.

The chain joins TRBV25-1 to TRBJ1-1; D might be TRBD1 (5 bases). The CDR3 extends over 12 amino acids. The V gene lost 7 bases and the J gene lost 2 bases, with 8 bases spanning the gap. Germline V gives CDR1 MGHDK, CDR2 SYGVNS. The chain's CDR3 is CASTGYNTEAFF. The CDR3 DNA sequence: TGTGCCAGCACAGGGTACAACACTGAAGCTTTCTTT.

This chain joins TRBV5-4 and TRBJ1-3; D not resolved. Trimming stripped 4 bases from V and 1 base from J, with 12 bases between. CDR3 length: 15 amino acids. Germline assignment: CDR1 SGHNT and CDR2 YYREEE (reference sequence). Written as DNA, the CDR3 is TGTGCCAGCAGCCCGGACTCTTCGTCTGGAAACACCATATATTTT. Translating gives CASSPDSSSGNTIYF.

This clone was seen a few times. The chain has TRBV29-1 and TRBJ2-7, with D hard to call. The CDR3 covers 11 residues. V lost 4 bases to trimming and J lost 3 bases, with 7 bases between them. Looked up from germline, CDR1 is SQVTM and CDR2 is ANQGSEA. Here the CDR3 DNA reads TGCAGCGTTGCCACAGTCTACGAGCAGTACTTC. This sequence encodes CSVATVYEQYF.

This clone has only a few counts. This rearrangement joins TRBV6-1 to TRBJ1-5, with D perhaps TRBD1 (6 bases). Trimming took 7 bases from V and 1 from J, leaving 8 bases between them. Germline V gene data show CDR1 as MNHNS and CDR2 as SASEGT. This CDR3 has 13 residues. The CDR3 protein is CASTGTSNQPQHF. CDR3 in DNA: TGTGCCAGCACTGGGACAAGCAATCAGCCCCAGCATTTT.

The CDR3 sequence: CAISDWTGKNIQYF. For the CDR3, the DNA is TGTGCCATCAGTGACTGGACAGGCAAAAACATTCAGTACTTC. The rearrangement links TRBV10-3 to TRBJ2-4; 7 nucleotides agree with TRBD1. This CDR3 region has 14 residues. Unmatched junction bases numbered 2, after V lost 3 bases and J lost 3 bases. CDR1 is ENHRY, CDR2 SYGVKD, per germline.

To note about this clone: Other DNA sequences in the same sample also yield this CDR3. This rearrangement joins TRBV7-2 to TRBJ2-5; the D gene is possibly TRBD2 (6 bases). This CDR3 is built from 14 residues. V lost 3 bases to trimming and J lost 2 bases, with 10 bases between them. Germline CDR1 SGHTA, CDR2 FQGNSA. CDR3 bases: TGTGCCAGCAGCTTTGGGGCGGGACAAGAGACCCAGTACTTC. The encoded protein is CASSFGAGQETQYF.

V usage is TRBV27 and J usage is TRBJ2-7; 7 nucleotides agree with TRBD1. Germline V gene data show CDR1 as MNHEY and CDR2 as SMNVEV (reference sequence). CDR3 size: 15 residues. J lost 2 bases, V lost 4 bases, and 8 bases had no gene match. This CDR3 reads CASSSRQGGAYEQYF. The CDR3 nucleotides are TGTGCCAGCAGTTCCAGACAGGGTGGGGCCTACGAGCAGTACTTC.

This chain joins TRBV29-1 and TRBJ2-1; the D is unclear. Germline-derived CDR1 and CDR2 are SQVTM and ANQGSEA. V was clipped by 3 bases and J by 8 bases, with 8 bases between them. The CDR3 runs to 11 residues. CDR3 protein: CSVDSLDEQFF. For the CDR3, the DNA is TGCAGCGTTGACTCCCTGGATGAGCAGTTCTTC.

The chain combines TRBV11-3 with TRBJ2-7; D is tentatively TRBD1 or TRBD2 (5 bases each). The CDR3 is 14 amino acids. V was trimmed by 5 bases and J by 4 bases, leaving 15 bases between them. Germline CDR1 reads SGHNT; CDR2 reads YENEEA. The CDR3 here is CASSPGTEFYEQYF. In DNA, the CDR3 is TGTGCCAGCAGCCCAGGGACGGAATTTTACGAGCAGTACTTC.

The V call is TRBV28, the J call TRBJ2-5; 8 bases agree with TRBD2. From germline, CDR1 is MDHEN and CDR2 SYDVKM. The length of the CDR3 is 14 residues. The ends lost 6 bases at V and 7 bases at J; junction bases unmatched: 10. CDR3 bases: TGTGCCAGCAGACTAGCGGCTGTAGGGTGGACCCAGTACTTC. It encodes CASRLAAVGWTQYF.

This chain links TRBV4-2 with TRBJ2-3; D is tentatively TRBD1 or TRBD2 (6 bases each). Germline loops: CDR1 LGHNA, CDR2 YNFKEQ. The CDR3 runs 16 residues. Trimming pared 1 base from V and 2 bases from J, leaving 13 bases between. CDR3: CASSQVLGGHTDTQYF. CDR3 sequence (DNA): TGTGCCAGCAGCCAAGTACTCGGGGGCCACACAGATACGCAGTATTTT.

The chain is built from TRBV28 and TRBJ2-7; D not certain. V was pared by 7 bases and J by 7 bases, with 14 bases between. The CDR3 sequence is 12 residues long. Germline CDR1 is MDHEN and CDR2 is SYDVKM. CDR3 DNA sequence: TGTGCCAGCACCCCACCGGGCAAGGAGCAGTACTTC. It translates to CASTPPGKEQYF.

The rearrangement joins TRBV11-2 to TRBJ2-3, with 10 bases fitting TRBD2. The CDR3 spans 15 residues. Per germline, CDR1 SGHAT and CDR2 FQNNGV. Unmatched junction bases numbered 8, after V lost 5 bases and J lost 6 bases. CDR3 loop: CASSHKLAGEDTQYF. In nucleotides, the CDR3 is TGTGCCAGCAGCCACAAGCTAGCGGGAGAGGATACGCAGTATTTT. Complete variable domain (other parts from reference TRBV11-2 and TRBJ2-3): EAGVAQSPRYKIIEKRQSVAFWCNPISGHATLYWYQQILGQGPKLLIQFQNNGVVDDSQLPKDRFSAERLKGVDSTLKIQPAKLEDSAVYLCASSHKLAGEDTQYFGPGTRLTVL.

This chain joins TRBV4-3 and TRBJ1-6; 7 bases agree with TRBD1. This CDR3 is 16 amino acids long. Germline CDR1 and CDR2: LGHNA and YSLEER. The J segment lost 7 bases and the V segment lost 0 bases, leaving 6 bases of the junction unmatched. CDR3 protein: CASSQDPTGKNSPLHF. CDR3 DNA sequence: TGCGCCAGCAGCCAAGATCCGACAGGGAAGAATTCACCCCTCCACTTT.

This chain joins TRBV27 and TRBJ1-2; no reliable D call. V lost 5 bases and J 3 bases, leaving 10 bases between the germline ends. Germline values: CDR1 MNHEY, CDR2 SMNVEV (reference sequence). The CDR3 sequence is 13 residues long. CDR3 DNA sequence: TGTGCCAGCAGTCCAACAAGATACTATGGCTACACCTTC. Translated, it gives CASSPTRYYGYTF.

The V and J genes are TRBV28 and TRBJ1-1; D ambiguous. The CDR3 consists of 16 residues. Germline CDR1 MDHEN, CDR2 SYDVKM. Between the trimmed V and J ends, which lost 0 bases and 1 base, there was a span of 12 bases. The CDR3 nucleotides read TGTGCCAGCAGTTTATGGGACCAACTGCCGAACACTGAAGCTTTCTTT. It is translated as CASSLWDQLPNTEAFF.

This clone was seen a few times. CDR3 sequence reads: CASSINYGTNYEQYF. The CDR3 region has the DNA TGTGCCAGTAGTATTAATTACGGGACTAACTACGAGCAGTACTTC. The chain carries TRBV19 and TRBJ2-7; 7 bases align to TRBD2. The CDR3 runs to 15 residues. CDR1 and CDR2 from the germline V gene are LNHDA and SQIVND (reference sequence). J lost 3 bases, V lost 3 bases, and 8 bases had no gene match. The variable domain in full, completed from reference TRBV19 and TRBJ2-7, reads DGGITQSPKYLFRKEGQNVTLSCEQNLNHDAMYWYRQDPGQGLRLIYYSQIVNDFQKGDIAEGYSVSREKKESFPLTVTSAQKNPTAFYLCASSINYGTNYEQYFGPGTRLTVT.

The chain uses TRBV2 and TRBJ2-7; 9 bases match TRBD1. V gave up 5 bases and J gave up 4 bases; unmatched junction bases: 6. Germline loops: CDR1 SNHLY, CDR2 FYNNEI. This CDR3 region has 14 residues. CDR3 amino acids: CASSLDRGSYEQYF. The CDR3 nucleotides read TGTGCCAGCAGTCTTGACAGGGGGTCGTACGAGCAGTACTTC.

This chain joins TRBV28 and TRBJ2-4, with 7 bases aligning to TRBD1. This CDR3 contains 15 residues. The ends lost 6 bases at V and 8 bases at J; junction bases unmatched: 13. CDR1 is MDHEN, CDR2 SYDVKM, per germline. This CDR3 reads CASSHRGAQKDIQYF. The CDR3 DNA reads TGTGCCAGCAGCCACAGGGGCGCCCAGAAGGACATTCAGTACTTC.

The chain recombines TRBV5-1 with TRBJ2-1; no reliable D call. The CDR3 consists of 14 residues. V shed 5 bases and J shed 5 bases, with 14 bases lying between them. Germline V CDR1 and CDR2: SGHRS, YFSETQ. The CDR3 spells CASRGPATNNEQFF. The CDR3 bases are TGCGCCAGCAGGGGCCCAGCCACTAACAATGAGCAGTTCTTC.

This sequence joins TRBV5-1 and TRBJ2-7; the D call may be TRBD1 or TRBD2 (6 bases each). Germline CDR1 reads SGHRS; CDR2 reads YFSETQ. The CDR3 runs to 14 residues. V was pared by 4 bases and J by 3 bases, with 14 bases between. This chain's CDR3 is CASSPEGQSYEQYF. Here the CDR3 DNA reads TGCGCCAGCAGCCCGGAGGGACAAAGCTACGAGCAGTACTTC.

This clone showed up just once. The chain combines TRBV4-1 with TRBJ1-5, with 9 bases identical to TRBD1. Trimming cost V 2 bases and J 1 base; bases outside gene matches: 9. The germline CDR1 and CDR2 sequences are MGHRA and YSYEKL. The CDR3 is 18 amino acids. The CDR3 here is CASSQKGKDRGSNQPQHF. In nucleotides, the CDR3 is TGCGCCAGCAGCCAAAAGGGAAAGGACAGGGGAAGCAATCAGCCCCAGCATTTT.

This chain links TRBV6-5 with TRBJ1-5, with 8 bases identical to TRBD1. The germline V gene encodes CDR1 MNHEY and CDR2 SVGAGI. This CDR3 is built from 15 residues. Trimming removed 4 bases from V and 0 bases from J; junction bases left unmatched: 2. The CDR3 sequence: CASSLDRDSNQPQHF. The CDR3 nucleotides are TGTGCCAGCAGTTTGGACAGGGATAGCAATCAGCCCCAGCATTTT.

This clone was observed a single time. The gene calls are TRBV6-1 and TRBJ1-5, with D maybe TRBD1 (5 bases). Germline loops: CDR1 MNHNS, CDR2 SASEGT. CDR3 size: 17 residues. The V end was cut by 1 base, the J end by 2 bases, with 15 bases between. The CDR3 coding sequence is TGTGCCAGCAGTGAAGGAAGGGTAGGCAGGGGCAATCAGCCCCAGCATTTT. Its translation: CASSEGRVGRGNQPQHF.